The present TCR beta chain was sequenced within a study of shared clonotypes between healthy human individuals. This was a deep-level run. The assay was immunoSEQ multiplex PCR, and TCRdb's table has in-frame clones only and misses some. The table records 400,000 to 550,000 clones, 79% of them present only once. Study results and limitations: The low donor count limited represented genetic and exposure-history diversity.

The V and J ends lost 1 base and 4 bases respectively, with 8 bases between them. Germline V CDR1 and CDR2: GTSNPN, SVGIG (reference sequence). CDR3 size: 13 residues. This clone came up once. The antigen remains unidentified. Recent vaccinations or acute infections were absent in the healthy HIV-negative adult donors. The donors, all of them Caucasian adults, lived in Nashville, Tennessee. The chain links TRBV30 to TRBJ2-1; D perhaps matches TRBD1 (6 bases). Material for sequencing was PBMCs. The sequence was collected from a woman in her 40s in good health. Some clones in this sample may be carry-over from other donors' samples. The CDR3 region has the DNA TGTGCCTGGAGTGGACAGGTTTACAATGAGCAGTTCTTC. Protein product: CAWSGQVYNEQFF.